The entry below describes one TCR beta chain. Its antigen is unidentified. The record originates from a study of vaccination effects on CD4 cells after COVID-19. The CDR3 loop spans 15 amino acids. V lost 3 bases to trimming and J lost 7 bases; unmatched junction nucleotides: 9. Germline CDR1 is SGHTA and CDR2 is FQGNSA. TCRdb's copy holds only in-frame clones and misses some; the assay was immunoSEQ multiplex PCR. The top ten hold 9.5% to 12% of the sample, which has tens of thousands of clones, about 73% seen once. The culture ran for around nine days before CD4+ T cells were isolated. V gene TRBV7-2 combines with J gene TRBJ1-2; 9 bases match TRBD1. This TCR came from a human donor who received a COVID-19 vaccine. The starting material was CD4+ T cells from PBMCs cultured without peptide, obtained before COVID-19 vaccination. CDR3 region: CASSFTGGARFGYTF. The CDR3 nucleotides are TGTGCCAGCAGCTTTACAGGGGGCGCGAGGTTTGGCTACACCTTC.